Each of the 21 T cell receptor beta chains below was sequenced from the same sample in a study of blood T cell repertoires in COVID-19. Data came from immunoSEQ multiplex PCR; TCRdb stores just in-frame clones and leaves some out. This sample has 280,000 or so clones, with roughly 85% found just once. Sequenced input: PBMCs or T cells enriched from blood (not recorded which). These receptors came from a woman aged 50 to 60 who had recovered from COVID-19.

Turning to this clone: Other DNA sequences within the sample encode an identical CDR3. V is TRBV4-1 and J is TRBJ2-3, with TRBD1 as a possible D gene (6 bases). CDR3 length equals 14 residues. Trimming shortened V by 3 bases and J by 1 base, and 8 bases separated the two germline ends. Germline V gene lookup returns CDR1 MGHRA and CDR2 YSYEKL. CDR3: CASSQGAGTDTQYF. DNA of the CDR3: TGCGCCAGCAGCCAGGGGGCAGGCACAGATACGCAGTATTTT.

This sequence joins TRBV12-3 or TRBV12-4 and TRBJ2-1, with D perhaps matching TRBD1 (5 bases). V shed 3 bases and J shed 6 bases, with 9 bases lying between them. The CDR3 runs to 13 residues. The CDR3 region has the DNA TGTGCCAGCAGTTTTTCAGGGCGCAATGAGCAGTTCTTC. This translates into CASSFSGRNEQFF.

The CDR3 coding sequence is TGTGCCAGCAGTTTACGGGGGAGCTCACCCCTCCACTTT. As protein: CASSLRGSSPLHF. This chain connects TRBV12-3 or TRBV12-4 to TRBJ1-6, with D perhaps matching TRBD1 (5 bases). Trimming removed 2 bases from V and 10 bases from J, with 9 bases in between. The CDR3 has 13 amino acids.

This clone was observed a few times. The chain carries TRBV30 and TRBJ1-3, with D maybe TRBD1 (5 bases). CDR1 and CDR2 from the germline V gene are GTSNPN and SVGIG (reference sequence). Trimming took off 5 bases at V and 0 bases at J, with 14 bases between the two ends. This CDR3 has 15 residues. CDR3 residues: CAWGAGRISGNTIYF. CDR3 bases: TGTGCCTGGGGCGCGGGACGCATCTCTGGAAACACCATATATTTT.

CDR3 DNA: TGCGCCAGCAGTGAATACAGGGTGAACACTGAAGCTTTCTTT. Protein sequence: CASSEYRVNTEAFF. V is TRBV10-2 and J is TRBJ1-1, with D possibly TRBD1 on 6 matching bases. Germline V lookup: CDR1 WSHSY, CDR2 SAAADI. The CDR3 is 14 residues long. Trimming cost V 3 bases and J 0 bases, with 8 bases left between them.

The chain employs TRBV28 and TRBJ1-5, with D maybe TRBD1 (6 bases). Germline-derived CDR1 and CDR2 are MDHEN and SYDVKM. Trimming removed 8 bases from V and 7 bases from J, with 21 bases in between. The CDR3 is made up of 15 amino acids. DNA for the CDR3: TGTGCCAGCGGCAACAACAGGGTCGTTAGGCAGCCCCAGCATTTT. This gives the protein CASGNNRVVRQPQHF.

The chain links TRBV27 to TRBJ2-7, with D possibly being TRBD2 (7 bases). This CDR3 contains 18 residues. Germline loops: CDR1 MNHEY, CDR2 SMNVEV (reference sequence). Trimming stripped 0 bases from V and 2 bases from J, with 20 bases between. CDR3 residues: CASSLSGGLAGVAYEQYF. The CDR3 DNA reads TGTGCCAGCAGTTTATCGGGGGGCCTTGCGGGAGTAGCCTACGAGCAGTACTTC.

The chain has TRBV7-8 and TRBJ2-4; 8 nucleotides match TRBD2. Trimming cost V 5 bases and J 3 bases; bases outside gene matches: 12. CDR1 and CDR2 from the germline V gene are SGHVS and FQNEAQ. This CDR3 has 17 amino acids. The CDR3 loop is CASSLGSGGRGKNIQYF. In nucleotides, the CDR3 is TGTGCCAGCAGCCTCGGATCGGGAGGGCGGGGCAAAAACATTCAGTACTTC.

The CDR3 DNA reads TGCGCCAGCAGCTTGGAGCGTATGTCGCAGGGTTTTGAAGCTTTCTTT. Its protein product is CASSLERMSQGFEAFF. V is TRBV5-1 and J is TRBJ1-1; maybe TRBD1 (5 bases). Germline V lookup: CDR1 SGHRS, CDR2 YFSETQ. Trimming shortened V by 0 bases and J by 7 bases, and 19 bases separated the two germline ends. The CDR3 consists of 16 residues.

The chain couples TRBV2 to TRBJ2-3; D gene unclear. The CDR3 extends over 14 amino acids. The V end was cut by 7 bases, the J end by 0 bases, with 11 bases between. Germline values: CDR1 SNHLY, CDR2 FYNNEI. DNA for the CDR3: TGTGCCAGCACGACATACCCGAGCACAGATACGCAGTATTTT. Residues: CASTTYPSTDTQYF. Combining the CDR3 with reference TRBV2 and TRBJ2-3 gives the whole variable domain EPEVTQTPSHQVTQMGQEVILRCVPISNHLYFYWYRQILGQKVEFLVSFYNNEISEKSEIFDDQFSVERPDGSNFTLKIRSTKLEDSAMYFCASTTYPSTDTQYFGPGTRLTVL.

The chain employs TRBV3-1 (or the pseudogene TRBV3-2) and TRBJ2-7; a possible D gene is TRBD2 (5 bases). This CDR3 is built from 14 residues. Germline assignment: CDR1 LGHDT and CDR2 YNNKEL (reference sequence). The V end lost 1 base, the J end lost 10 bases, and 17 bases lay between the germline ends. CDR3 region: CASSQAERGPAQYF. In DNA, the CDR3 is TGTGCCAGCAGCCAAGCCGAACGGGGTCCGGCCCAGTACTTC.

The rearrangement uses TRBV5-4 and TRBJ2-7; D gene uncertain. Between the trimmed V and J ends, which lost 2 bases and 4 bases, there was a span of 10 bases. Germline V CDR1 and CDR2: SGHNT, YYREEE (reference sequence). CDR3 length: 13 amino acids. The chain's CDR3 is CASSFDGVYEQYF. CDR3 nucleotides: TGTGCCAGCAGCTTTGACGGAGTATACGAGCAGTACTTC.

The rearrangement links TRBV4-1 to TRBJ2-5, with 7 nucleotides matching TRBD1. Trimming at V came to 0 bases and at J to 0 bases, leaving 1 base not matched to a gene. CDR1 and CDR2 from the germline V gene are MGHRA and YSYEKL. The CDR3 contains 15 residues. The CDR3 loop reads CASSQDDRDQETQYF. The CDR3 coding sequence is TGCGCCAGCAGCCAAGATGACAGGGACCAAGAGACCCAGTACTTC.

This chain uses TRBV30 with TRBJ1-4; D remains ambiguous. Trimming cost V 0 bases and J 5 bases, with 13 bases left between them. Germline-derived CDR1 and CDR2 are GTSNPN and SVGIG (reference sequence). The CDR3 spans 15 residues. CDR3 DNA: TGTGCCTGGAGTGTATCCGCGGGAGAGAATGAAAAACTGTTTTTT. Translation gives CAWSVSAGENEKLFF.

The chain couples TRBV29-1 to TRBJ1-2, with 7 bases that match TRBD1. The V segment lost 4 bases and the J segment 6 bases; nucleotides outside the gene matches: 5. This CDR3 comprises 12 residues. Germline assignment: CDR1 SQVTM and CDR2 ANQGSEA. Written as DNA, the CDR3 is TGCAGCGTTGTTGCCAGGGGGGATGGCTACACCTTC. Encoded protein: CSVVARGDGYTF.

The V gene is TRBV2, the J gene TRBJ1-4, with D perhaps matching TRBD1 (5 bases). Deletions cut 7 bases from V and 5 bases from J, with 11 bases between. Germline CDR1 and CDR2: SNHLY and FYNNEI. This CDR3 spans 13 amino acids. The CDR3: CASKLGQNEKLFF. The CDR3 DNA reads TGTGCCAGCAAGCTGGGGCAAAATGAAAAACTGTTTTTT.

The chain carries TRBV19 and TRBJ1-5; 9 nucleotides line up with TRBD1. The J segment lost 6 bases and the V segment lost 6 bases, leaving 3 bases of the junction unmatched. Germline assignment: CDR1 LNHDA and CDR2 SQIVND (reference sequence). The CDR3 is 13 amino acids. The CDR3 DNA sequence: TGTGCCAGTAGGGACAGGGGCAGTCAGCCCCAGCATTTT. Amino acids: CASRDRGSQPQHF.

The V call is TRBV6-7, the J call TRBJ2-2; tentative D call: TRBD2 (5 bases). TRBV6-7 qualifies as an ORF whose function is uncertain. The CDR3 length is 13 residues. Trimming shortened V by 7 bases and J by 7 bases, and 13 bases separated the two germline ends. The CDR3 DNA sequence: TGTGCCAGCACCCAAAGAGGAGGCGGGGAGCTGTTTTTT. Translation gives CASTQRGGGELFF.

V is TRBV5-1 and J is TRBJ1-1; D unresolved. Deletions cut 4 bases from V and 3 bases from J, with 13 bases between. Per germline, CDR1 SGHRS and CDR2 YFSETQ. This CDR3 has 14 amino acids. CDR3 loop: CASSPAGLDTEAFF. CDR3 bases: TGCGCCAGCAGCCCCGCCGGGTTGGACACTGAAGCTTTCTTT.

This sequence joins TRBV5-1 and TRBJ1-4; D not resolved. The CDR3 spans 14 residues. V lost 2 bases and J 0 bases, leaving 5 bases between the germline ends. The V gene's germline CDR1 is SGHRS and CDR2 YFSETQ. CDR3 sequence reads: CASSFSATNEKLFF. The CDR3, as DNA: TGCGCCAGCAGCTTCAGTGCAACTAATGAAAAACTGTTTTTT.

This chain connects TRBV5-1 to TRBJ2-7; the match to TRBD1 covers 7 bases. This CDR3 is 14 amino acids long. Per the germline V gene, CDR1 is SGHRS and CDR2 is YFSETQ. V was clipped by 0 bases and J by 4 bases; unmatched bases: 4. In nucleotides, the CDR3 is TGCGCCAGCAGCTTGGAGGGGGCTTCTTACGAGCAGTACTTC. It specifies CASSLEGASYEQYF.